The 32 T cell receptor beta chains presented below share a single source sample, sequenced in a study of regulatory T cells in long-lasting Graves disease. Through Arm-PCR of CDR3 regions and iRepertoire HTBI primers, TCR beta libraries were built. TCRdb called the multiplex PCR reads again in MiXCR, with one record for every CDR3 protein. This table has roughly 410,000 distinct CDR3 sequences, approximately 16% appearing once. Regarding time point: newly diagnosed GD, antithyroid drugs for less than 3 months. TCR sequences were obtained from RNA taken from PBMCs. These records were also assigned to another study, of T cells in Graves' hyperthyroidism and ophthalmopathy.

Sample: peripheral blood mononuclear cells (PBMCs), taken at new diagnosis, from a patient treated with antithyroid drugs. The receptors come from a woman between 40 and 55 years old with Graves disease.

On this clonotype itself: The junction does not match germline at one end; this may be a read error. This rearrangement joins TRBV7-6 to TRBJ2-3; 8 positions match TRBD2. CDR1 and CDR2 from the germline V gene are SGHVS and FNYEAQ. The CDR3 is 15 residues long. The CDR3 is CVSSHSGKGPDTQYF. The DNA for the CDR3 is TGTGTCAGCAGTCATAGCGGGAAAGGGCCAGATACGCAGTATTTT. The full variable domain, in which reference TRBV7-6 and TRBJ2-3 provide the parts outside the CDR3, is GAGVSQSPRYKVTKRGQDVALRCDPISGHVSLYWYRQALGQGPEFLTYFNYEAQQDKSGLPNDRFSAERPEGSISTLTIQRTEQRDSAMYRCVSSHSGKGPDTQYFGPGTRLTVL.

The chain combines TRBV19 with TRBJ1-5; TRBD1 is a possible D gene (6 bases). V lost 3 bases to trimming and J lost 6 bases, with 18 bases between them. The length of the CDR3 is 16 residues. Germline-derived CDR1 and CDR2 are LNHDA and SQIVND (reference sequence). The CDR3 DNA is TGTGCCAGTAGTATCCCCCTGGGGGGGGCGGCTCAGCCCCAGCATTTT. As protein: CASSIPLGGAAQPQHF.

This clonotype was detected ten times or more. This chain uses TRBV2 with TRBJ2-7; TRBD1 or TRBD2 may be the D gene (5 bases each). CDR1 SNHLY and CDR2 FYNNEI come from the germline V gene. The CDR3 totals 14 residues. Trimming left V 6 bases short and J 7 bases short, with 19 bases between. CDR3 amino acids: CASRLRDPLGEQYF. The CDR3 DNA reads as TGTGCCAGCAGGCTCCGGGACCCACTCGGGGAGCAGTACTTC.

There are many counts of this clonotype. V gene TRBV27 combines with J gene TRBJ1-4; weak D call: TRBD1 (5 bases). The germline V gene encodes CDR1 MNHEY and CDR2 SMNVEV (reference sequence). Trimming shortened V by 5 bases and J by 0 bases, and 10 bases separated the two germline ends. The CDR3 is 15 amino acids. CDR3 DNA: TGTGCCAGCAGTCCCCGGGGGACAACTAATGAAAAACTGTTTTTT. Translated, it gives CASSPRGTTNEKLFF.

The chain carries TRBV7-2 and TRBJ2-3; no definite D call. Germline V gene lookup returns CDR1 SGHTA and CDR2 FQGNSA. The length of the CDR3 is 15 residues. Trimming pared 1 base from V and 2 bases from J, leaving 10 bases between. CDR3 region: CASSLVFRATDTQYF. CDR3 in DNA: TGTGCCAGCAGCTTAGTTTTCCGGGCCACAGATACGCAGTATTTT.

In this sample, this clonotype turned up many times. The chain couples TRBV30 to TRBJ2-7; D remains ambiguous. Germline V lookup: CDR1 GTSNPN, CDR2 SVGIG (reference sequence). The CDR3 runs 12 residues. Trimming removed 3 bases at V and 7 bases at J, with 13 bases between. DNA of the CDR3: TGTGCCTGGAGCGAAGACAACGAGGAGCAGTACTTC. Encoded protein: CAWSEDNEEQYF.

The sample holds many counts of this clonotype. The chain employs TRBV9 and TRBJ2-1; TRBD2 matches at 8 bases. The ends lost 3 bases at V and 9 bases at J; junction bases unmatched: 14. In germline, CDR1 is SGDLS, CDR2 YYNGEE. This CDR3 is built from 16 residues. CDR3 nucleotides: TGTGCCAGCAGCGGAGGGACTAGTCGTGGGGTTCGTGAGCAGTTCTTC. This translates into CASSGGTSRGVREQFF.

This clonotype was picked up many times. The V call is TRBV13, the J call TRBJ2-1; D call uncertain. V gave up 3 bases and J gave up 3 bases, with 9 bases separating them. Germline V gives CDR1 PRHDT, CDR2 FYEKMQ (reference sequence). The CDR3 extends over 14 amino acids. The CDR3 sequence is CASSFVRDYNEQFF. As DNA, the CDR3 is TGTGCCAGCAGCTTCGTAAGGGACTACAATGAGCAGTTCTTC.

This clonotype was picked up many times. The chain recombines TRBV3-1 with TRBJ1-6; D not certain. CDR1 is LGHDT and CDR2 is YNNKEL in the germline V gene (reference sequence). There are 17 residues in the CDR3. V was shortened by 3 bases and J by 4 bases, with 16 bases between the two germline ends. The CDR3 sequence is CASSHRDRGEYNSPLHF. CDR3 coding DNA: TGTGCCAGCAGCCATCGCGACCGAGGCGAGTATAATTCACCCCTCCACTTT.

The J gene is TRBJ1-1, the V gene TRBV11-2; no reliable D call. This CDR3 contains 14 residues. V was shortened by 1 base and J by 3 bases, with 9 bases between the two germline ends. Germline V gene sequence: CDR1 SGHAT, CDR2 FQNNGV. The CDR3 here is CASSLGGWDTEAFF. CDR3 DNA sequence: TGTGCCAGCAGCTTAGGAGGGTGGGACACTGAAGCTTTCTTT.

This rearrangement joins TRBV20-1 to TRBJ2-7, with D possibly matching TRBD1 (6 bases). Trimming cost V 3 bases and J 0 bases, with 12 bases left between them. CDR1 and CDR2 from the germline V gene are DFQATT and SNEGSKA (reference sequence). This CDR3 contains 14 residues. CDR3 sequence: CSASRTGFSYEQYF. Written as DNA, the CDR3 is TGCAGTGCTAGTAGAACAGGGTTCTCCTACGAGCAGTACTTC.

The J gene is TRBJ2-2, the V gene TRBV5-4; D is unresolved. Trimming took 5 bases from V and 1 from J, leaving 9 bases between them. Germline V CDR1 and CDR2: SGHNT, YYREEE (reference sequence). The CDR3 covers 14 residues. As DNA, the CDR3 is TGTGCCAGCAGAGTGGGCGGGAACACCGGGGAGCTGTTTTTT. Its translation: CASRVGGNTGELFF.

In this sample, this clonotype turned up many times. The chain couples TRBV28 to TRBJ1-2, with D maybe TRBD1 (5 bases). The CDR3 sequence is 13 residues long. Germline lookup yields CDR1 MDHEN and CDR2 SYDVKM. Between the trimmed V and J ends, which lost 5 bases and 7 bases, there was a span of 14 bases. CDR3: CASSQPGLIGYTF. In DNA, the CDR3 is TGTGCCAGCAGTCAACCGGGACTTATTGGCTACACCTTC.

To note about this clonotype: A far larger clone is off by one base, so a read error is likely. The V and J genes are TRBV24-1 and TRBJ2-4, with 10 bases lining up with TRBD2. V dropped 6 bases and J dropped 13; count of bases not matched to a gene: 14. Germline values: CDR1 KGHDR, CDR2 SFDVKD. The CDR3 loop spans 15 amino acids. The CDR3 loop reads CATSTRTSGNNEQYF. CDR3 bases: TGTGCCACCAGTACCCGGACTAGCGGAAACAATGAGCAGTACTTC.

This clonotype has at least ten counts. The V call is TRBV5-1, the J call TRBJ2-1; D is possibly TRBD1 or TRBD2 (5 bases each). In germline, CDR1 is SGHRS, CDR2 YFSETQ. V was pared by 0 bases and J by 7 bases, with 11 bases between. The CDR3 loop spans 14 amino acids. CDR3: CASSLGDPINEQFF. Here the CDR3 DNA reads TGCGCCAGCAGCTTGGGGGACCCCATAAATGAGCAGTTCTTC.

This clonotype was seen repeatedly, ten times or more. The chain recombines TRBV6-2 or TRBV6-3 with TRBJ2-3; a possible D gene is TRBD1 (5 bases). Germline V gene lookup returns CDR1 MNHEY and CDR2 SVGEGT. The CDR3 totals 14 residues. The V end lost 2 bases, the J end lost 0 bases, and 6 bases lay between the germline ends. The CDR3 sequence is CASSYAGSTDTQYF. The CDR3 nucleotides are TGTGCCAGCAGTTACGCAGGGAGCACAGATACGCAGTATTTT.

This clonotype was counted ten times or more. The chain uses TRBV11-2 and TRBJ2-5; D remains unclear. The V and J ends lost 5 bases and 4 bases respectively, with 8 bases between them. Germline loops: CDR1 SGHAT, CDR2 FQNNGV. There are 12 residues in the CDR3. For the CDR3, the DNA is TGTGCCAGCAGCCACGGGCGAGAGACCCAGTACTTC. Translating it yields CASSHGRETQYF.

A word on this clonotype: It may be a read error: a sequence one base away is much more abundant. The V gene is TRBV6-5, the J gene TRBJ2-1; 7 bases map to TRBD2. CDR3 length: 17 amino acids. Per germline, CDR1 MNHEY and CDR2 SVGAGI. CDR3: CAGSYGRLPSSYNEQFF. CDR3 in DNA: TGTGCCGGCAGTTACGGGAGGCTCCCCAGCTCCTACAATGAGCAGTTCTTC.

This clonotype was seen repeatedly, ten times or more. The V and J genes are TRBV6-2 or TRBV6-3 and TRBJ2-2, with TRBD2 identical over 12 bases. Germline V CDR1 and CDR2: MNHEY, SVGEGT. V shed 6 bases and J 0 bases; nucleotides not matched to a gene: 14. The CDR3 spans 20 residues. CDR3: CASSPAGLAGGYANTGELFF. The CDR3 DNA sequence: TGTGCCAGCAGCCCGGCAGGGCTAGCGGGAGGGTATGCGAACACCGGGGAGCTGTTTTTT.

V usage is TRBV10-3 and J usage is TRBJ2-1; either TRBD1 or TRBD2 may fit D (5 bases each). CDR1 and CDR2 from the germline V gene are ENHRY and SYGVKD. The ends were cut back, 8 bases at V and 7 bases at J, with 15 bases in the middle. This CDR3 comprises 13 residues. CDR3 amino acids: CAIGSGTRNEQFF. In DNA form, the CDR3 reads TGTGCCATCGGTTCCGGGACCAGGAATGAGCAGTTCTTC.

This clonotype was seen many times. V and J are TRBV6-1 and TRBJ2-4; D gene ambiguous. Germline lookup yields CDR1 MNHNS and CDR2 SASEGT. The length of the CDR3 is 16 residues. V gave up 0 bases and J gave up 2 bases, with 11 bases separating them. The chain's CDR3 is CASSEAMGQTKNIQYF. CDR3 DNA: TGTGCCAGCAGTGAAGCGATGGGCCAGACCAAAAACATTCAGTACTTC.

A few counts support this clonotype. CDR3 residues: CSVDLPETYEQYF. CDR3 bases: TGCAGCGTTGATCTTCCGGAGACCTACGAGCAGTACTTC. The chain recombines TRBV29-1 with TRBJ2-7, with D uncertain. The V and J ends lost 3 bases and 2 bases respectively, with 11 bases between them. CDR1 and CDR2 from the germline V gene are SQVTM and ANQGSEA. This CDR3 comprises 13 residues.

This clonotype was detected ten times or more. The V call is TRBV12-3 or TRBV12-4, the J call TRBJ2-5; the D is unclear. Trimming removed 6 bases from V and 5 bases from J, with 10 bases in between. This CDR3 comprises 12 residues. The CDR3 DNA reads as TGTGCCAGCAGGCCTAGTGGGGAGACCCAGTACTTC. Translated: CASRPSGETQYF.

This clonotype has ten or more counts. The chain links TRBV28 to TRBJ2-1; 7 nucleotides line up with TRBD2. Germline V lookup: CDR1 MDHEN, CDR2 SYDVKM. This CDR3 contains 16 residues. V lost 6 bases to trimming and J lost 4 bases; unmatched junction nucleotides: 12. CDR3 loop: CASSAIISGPYNEQFF. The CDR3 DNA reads TGTGCCAGCAGCGCTATAATTAGCGGGCCGTACAATGAGCAGTTCTTC. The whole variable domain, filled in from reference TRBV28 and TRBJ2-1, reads DVKVTQSSRYLVKRTGEKVFLECVQDMDHENMFWYRQDPGLGLRLIYFSYDVKMKEKGDIPEGYSVSREKKERFSLILESASTNQTSMYLCASSAIISGPYNEQFFGPGTRLTVL.

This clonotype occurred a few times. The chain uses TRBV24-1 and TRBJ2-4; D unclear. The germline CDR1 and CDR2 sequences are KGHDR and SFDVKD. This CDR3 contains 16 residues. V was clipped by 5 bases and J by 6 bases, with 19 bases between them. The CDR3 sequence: CATSGEFGYKANIQYF. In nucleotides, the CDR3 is TGTGCCACCAGTGGAGAATTCGGTTACAAGGCAAACATTCAGTACTTC.

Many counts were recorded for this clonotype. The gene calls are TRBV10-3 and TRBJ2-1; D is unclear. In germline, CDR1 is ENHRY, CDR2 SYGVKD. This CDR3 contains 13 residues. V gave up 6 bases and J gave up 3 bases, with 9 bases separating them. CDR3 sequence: CAISVQYYNEQFF. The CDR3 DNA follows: TGTGCCATCAGCGTTCAGTACTACAATGAGCAGTTCTTC.

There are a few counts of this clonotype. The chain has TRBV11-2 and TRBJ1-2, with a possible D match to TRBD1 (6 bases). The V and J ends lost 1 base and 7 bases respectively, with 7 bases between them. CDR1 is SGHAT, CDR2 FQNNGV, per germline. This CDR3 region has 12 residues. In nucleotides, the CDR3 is TGTGCCAGCAGCTTAGGGGACATTGGCTACACCTTC. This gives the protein CASSLGDIGYTF.

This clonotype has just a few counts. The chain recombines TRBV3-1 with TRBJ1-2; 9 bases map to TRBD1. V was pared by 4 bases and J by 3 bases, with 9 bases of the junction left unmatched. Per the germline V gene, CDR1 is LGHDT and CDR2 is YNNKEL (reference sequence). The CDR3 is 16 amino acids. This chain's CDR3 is CASSRKGQGRYYGYTF. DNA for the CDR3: TGTGCCAGCAGCCGAAAAGGACAGGGGCGGTACTATGGCTACACCTTC.

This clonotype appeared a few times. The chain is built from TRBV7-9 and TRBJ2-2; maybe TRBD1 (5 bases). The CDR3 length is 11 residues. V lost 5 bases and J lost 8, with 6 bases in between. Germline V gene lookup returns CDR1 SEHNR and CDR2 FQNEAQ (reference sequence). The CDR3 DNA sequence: TGTGCCAGCAGCCGACAGGGGGAGCTGTTTTTT. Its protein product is CASSRQGELFF.

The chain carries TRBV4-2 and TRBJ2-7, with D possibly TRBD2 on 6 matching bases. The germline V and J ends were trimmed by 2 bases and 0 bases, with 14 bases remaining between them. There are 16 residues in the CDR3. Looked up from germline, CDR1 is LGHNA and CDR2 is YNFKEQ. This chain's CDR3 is CASSQRDWPGSYEQYF. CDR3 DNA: TGTGCCAGCAGCCAACGGGACTGGCCAGGCTCCTACGAGCAGTACTTC.

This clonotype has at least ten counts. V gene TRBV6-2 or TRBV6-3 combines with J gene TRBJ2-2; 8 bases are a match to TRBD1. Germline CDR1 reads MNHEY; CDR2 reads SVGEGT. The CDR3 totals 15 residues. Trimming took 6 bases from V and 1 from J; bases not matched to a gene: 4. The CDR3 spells CASSPGTGNTGELFF. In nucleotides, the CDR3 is TGTGCCAGCAGCCCCGGGACAGGGAACACCGGGGAGCTGTTTTTT.

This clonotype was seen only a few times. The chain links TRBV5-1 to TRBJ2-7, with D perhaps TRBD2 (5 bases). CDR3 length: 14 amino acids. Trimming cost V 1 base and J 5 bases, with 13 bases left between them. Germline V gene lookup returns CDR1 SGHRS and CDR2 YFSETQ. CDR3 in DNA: TGCGCCAGCAGCTTGAGGGAGCTCTGGGACGAGCAGTACTTC. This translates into CASSLRELWDEQYF.